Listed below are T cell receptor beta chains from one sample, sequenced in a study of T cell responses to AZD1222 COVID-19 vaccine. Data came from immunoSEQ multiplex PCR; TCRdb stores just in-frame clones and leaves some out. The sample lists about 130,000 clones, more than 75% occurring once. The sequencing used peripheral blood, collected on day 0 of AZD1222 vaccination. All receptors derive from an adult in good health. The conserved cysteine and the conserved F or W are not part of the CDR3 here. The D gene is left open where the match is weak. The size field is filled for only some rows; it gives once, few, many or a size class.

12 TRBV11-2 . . ASSLEGSNNEQF
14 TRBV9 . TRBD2 ASSSSLAGGVDTQY
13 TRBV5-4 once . ASSFGGDSGNTIY
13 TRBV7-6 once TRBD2 ASSRLAGVFNEQF
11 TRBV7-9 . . ASSSRNAGELF
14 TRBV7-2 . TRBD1 ASSPTGAQVYNEQF
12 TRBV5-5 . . ASSSGGSGNTIY
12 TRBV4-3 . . ASSQDGADQPQH
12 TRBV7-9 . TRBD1 ASSWDRDTSPLH
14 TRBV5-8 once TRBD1 ASSPYGSRGIYGYT
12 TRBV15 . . ATSRVVGNQPQH
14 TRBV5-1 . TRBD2 ASSSPGTSGVYEQY
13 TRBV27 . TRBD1 ASSRSGTGVYEQY
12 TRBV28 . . ASSLGGGGSPLH
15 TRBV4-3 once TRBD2 ASSFFGTSGGGDTQY
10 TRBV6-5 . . ASSLPGSEQY
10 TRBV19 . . ASRLSRYGYT
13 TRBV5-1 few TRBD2 ASSLGLAGANEQF
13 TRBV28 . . ASSQPQGEREKLF
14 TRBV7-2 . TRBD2 ASSSNSGMGQETQY
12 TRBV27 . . ASSPTQETYEQY
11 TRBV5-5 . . ASSLGPNTEAF
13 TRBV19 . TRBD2 ASSPGGGTYNEQF
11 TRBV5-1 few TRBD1 ASSPTGGRGYT
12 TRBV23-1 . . ASFQEVPSYEQY
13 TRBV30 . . AWSTLYFGDNEQF
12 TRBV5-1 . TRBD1 ASSGQGSSYEQY
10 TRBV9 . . ASGRNQETQY
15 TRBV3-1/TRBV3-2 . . ASSQSIGLSSGNTIY
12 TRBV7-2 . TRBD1 ASSYKTGGTEAF
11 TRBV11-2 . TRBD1 ASSPGQGDGYT
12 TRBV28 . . ASTPGRRNEKLF
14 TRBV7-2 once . ASSSLGTGSYNEQF
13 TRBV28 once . ASSFPGDHRYEQY
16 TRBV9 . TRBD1 ASSVPRGTELNTGELF
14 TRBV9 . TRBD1 ASSVAPAGQDYEQY
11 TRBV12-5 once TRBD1 ASGLVLGQGDS
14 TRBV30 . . AWSRLGSSSGNTIY
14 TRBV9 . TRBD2 ASSSRTSGDQETQY
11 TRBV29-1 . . SVARGDGEKLF
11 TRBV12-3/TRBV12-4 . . ASSTRGGTEAF
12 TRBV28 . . ASSEQGPNEKLF
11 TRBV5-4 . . ASVTELTGELF
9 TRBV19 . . ASSKNTEAF
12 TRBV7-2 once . ASSLVLAFNEQF
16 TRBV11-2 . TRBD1 ASSLGQGTGYSGNTIY
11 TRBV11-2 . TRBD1 ASSLGWGQGHF
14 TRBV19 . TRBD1 ASCRDRFSGANVLT
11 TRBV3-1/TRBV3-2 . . ASSRYLGQPQH
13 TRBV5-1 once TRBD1 ASSFRDSGRDEQF
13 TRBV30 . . AWRGTVLGDYGYT
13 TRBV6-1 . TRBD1 ASSEGQGSGQPQH
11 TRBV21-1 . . ASSLQGPYEQY
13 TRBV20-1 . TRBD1 SASGTPGQDYEQY